What follows are 24 T cell receptor beta chains derived from one specimen sequenced in a study of T cell responses to AZD1222 COVID-19 vaccine. Repertoires were generated with immunoSEQ multiplex PCR, while TCRdb's copy carries only in-frame clones and drops some. Among approximately 150,000 clones listed, approximately 90% were seen once. Source: peripheral blood, taken 28 days after the second AZD1222 dose. Every receptor here comes from an adult who received the AZD1222 COVID-19 vaccine.

This clone was recorded only once. The chain is built from TRBV11-3 and TRBJ1-1, with 7 bases identical to TRBD1. V shed 1 base and J 3 bases; nucleotides not matched to a gene: 8. In germline, CDR1 is SGHNT, CDR2 YENEEA. The CDR3 is 16 amino acids. As DNA, the CDR3 is TGTGCCAGCAGCTTAGGAGGGGGCGCCCAGGACACTGAAGCTTTCTTT. Translation gives CASSLGGGAQDTEAFF.

The chain employs TRBV9 and TRBJ2-2; the D gene is possibly TRBD1 (6 bases). CDR1 and CDR2 (germline): SGDLS, YYNGEE. The CDR3 is 16 amino acids. The V gene lost 3 bases and the J gene lost 0 bases, with 12 bases spanning the gap. CDR3 nucleotide sequence: TGTGCCAGCAGCGCCCGGAGGACAGCGAACACCGGGGAGCTGTTTTTT. This codes for CASSARRTANTGELFF.

J is TRBJ1-2 and V is TRBV7-2, with D possibly matching TRBD1 (5 bases). V was shortened by 4 bases and J by 7 bases, with 13 bases between the two germline ends. The CDR3 is 13 residues long. Looked up from germline, CDR1 is SGHTA and CDR2 is FQGNSA. The CDR3 here is CASSSTAFRGYTF. The CDR3 region has the DNA TGTGCCAGCAGCTCGACAGCTTTCCGTGGCTACACCTTC. Full variable domain (remainder filled in from reference TRBV7-2 and TRBJ1-2): GAGVSQSPSNKVTEKGKDVELRCDPISGHTALYWYRQSLGQGLEFLIYFQGNSAPDKSGLPSDRFSAERTGGSVSTLTIQRTQQEDSAVYLCASSSTAFRGYTFGSGTRLTVV.

V usage is TRBV29-1 and J usage is TRBJ1-2; D is uncertain. Germline V CDR1 and CDR2: SQVTM, ANQGSEA. This CDR3 region has 12 residues. Trimming cost V 3 bases and J 6 bases, with 11 bases left between them. As DNA, the CDR3 is TGCAGCGTTGACCCGGCACAGAATGGCTACACCTTC. Protein product: CSVDPAQNGYTF.

The V gene is TRBV29-1, the J gene TRBJ2-1; 14 bases fit TRBD2. The CDR3 totals 17 residues. CDR1 SQVTM and CDR2 ANQGSEA come from the germline V gene. Trimming cost V 3 bases and J 1 base; bases outside gene matches: 5. The CDR3 loop is CSVDGTSGSSSYNEQFF. The CDR3 nucleotides read TGCAGCGTTGATGGGACTAGCGGGAGTAGTTCCTACAATGAGCAGTTCTTC.

The V gene is TRBV27, the J gene TRBJ1-4; D remains ambiguous. V lost 6 bases to trimming and J lost 7 bases, with 18 bases between them. The CDR3 length is 15 residues. The germline V gene has CDR1 MNHEY and CDR2 SMNVEV (reference sequence). CDR3 amino acids: CASSRRGVVGEKLFF. Written as DNA, the CDR3 is TGTGCCAGCAGCCGACGTGGGGTAGTGGGTGAAAAACTGTTTTTT.

The J gene is TRBJ2-7, the V gene TRBV2, with 10 bases lining up with TRBD2. Trimming at V came to 7 bases and at J to 0 bases, leaving 6 bases not matched to a gene. The CDR3 contains 15 residues. In germline, CDR1 is SNHLY, CDR2 FYNNEI. The CDR3 protein is CASTSGGDTSYEQYF. The CDR3 nucleotides read TGTGCCAGCACAAGCGGGGGGGACACCTCCTACGAGCAGTACTTC.

This chain links TRBV6-1 with TRBJ1-1; 9 bases fit TRBD1. The CDR3 runs 15 residues. CDR1 MNHNS and CDR2 SASEGT come from the germline V gene. The ends lost 3 bases at V and 0 bases at J; junction bases unmatched: 2. The CDR3 spells CASSDGTGLNTEAFF. The CDR3 DNA sequence: TGTGCCAGCAGTGACGGGACAGGGCTGAACACTGAAGCTTTCTTT.

The chain has TRBV7-8 and TRBJ2-7; no clear D gene. CDR1 SGHVS and CDR2 FQNEAQ come from the germline V gene. V was cut by 10 bases and J by 4 bases, with 8 bases left in between. This CDR3 is built from 10 residues. The CDR3 sequence: CATGEYEQYF. In DNA, the CDR3 is TGTGCCACAGGCGAGTACGAGCAGTACTTC. Complete variable domain (other parts from reference TRBV7-8 and TRBJ2-7): GAGVSQSPRYKVAKRGQDVALRCDPISGHVSLFWYQQALGQGPEFLTYFQNEAQLDKSGLPSDRFFAERPEGSVSTLKIQRTQQEDSAVYLCATGEYEQYFGPGTRLTVT.

CDR3 coding DNA: TGTGCCAGCAGCCAACAGGAAAACACTGAAGCTTTCTTT. It specifies CASSQQENTEAFF. The chain couples TRBV16 to TRBJ1-1; D ambiguous. Germline V lookup: CDR1 KGHSY, CDR2 FQNENV. V lost 2 bases and J 2 bases, leaving 6 bases between the germline ends. The CDR3 is made up of 13 amino acids.

The CDR3 here is CATSDLGPAQHF. Here the CDR3 DNA reads TGTGCCACCAGTGATTTGGGCCCAGCCCAGCATTTT. The chain uses TRBV24-1 and TRBJ1-5, with D unclear. This CDR3 has 12 amino acids. Germline-derived CDR1 and CDR2 are KGHDR and SFDVKD. Trimming removed 0 bases from V and 11 bases from J, with 7 bases in between.

The chain employs TRBV7-9 and TRBJ2-1; D is possibly TRBD2 (5 bases). Per germline, CDR1 SEHNR and CDR2 FQNEAQ (reference sequence). This CDR3 contains 17 residues. Trimming left V 0 bases short and J 3 bases short, with 15 bases between. The CDR3 sequence is CASSLASAPPGYNEQFF. As DNA, the CDR3 is TGTGCCAGCAGCTTAGCTAGCGCCCCTCCGGGCTACAATGAGCAGTTCTTC.

This CDR3 is CASSPGTGAISSGNTIYF. In nucleotides, the CDR3 is TGTGCCAGCTCACCAGGGACAGGGGCAATAAGCTCTGGAAACACCATATATTTT. This rearrangement joins TRBV18 to TRBJ1-3; 10 nucleotides line up with TRBD1. This CDR3 has 18 residues. In germline, CDR1 is KGHSH, CDR2 LQKENI. Unmatched junction bases numbered 7, after V lost 2 bases and J lost 0 bases.

This clone was seen many times. This chain links TRBV11-1 with TRBJ2-2; TRBD1 is a possible D gene (5 bases). The length of the CDR3 is 13 residues. V was cut by 7 bases and J by 3 bases, with 9 bases left in between. Germline assignment: CDR1 SGHAT and CDR2 FQDESV (reference sequence). Here the CDR3 reads CASTDRDTGELFF. The DNA for the CDR3 is TGTGCCAGCACCGACAGAGACACCGGGGAGCTGTTTTTT.

CDR3 loop: CASSLWQGSQETQYF. The CDR3 DNA sequence: TGTGCCAGCAGTTTATGGCAGGGCAGTCAAGAGACCCAGTACTTC. The chain carries TRBV27 and TRBJ2-5; D possibly corresponds to TRBD1 (5 bases). The CDR3 has 15 residues. V lost 1 base and J 2 bases, leaving 11 bases between the germline ends. Per germline, CDR1 MNHEY and CDR2 SMNVEV (reference sequence).

This chain connects TRBV15 to TRBJ2-7; TRBD1 matches 7 bases. Trimming took 3 bases from V and 2 from J; bases not matched to a gene: 13. The CDR3 extends over 17 amino acids. Germline lookup yields CDR1 LNHNV and CDR2 YYDKDF (reference sequence). CDR3 sequence reads: CATSRGMADRVAYEQYF. CDR3 nucleotides: TGTGCCACCAGCAGGGGTATGGCTGACAGGGTTGCCTACGAGCAGTACTTC.

The chain combines TRBV25-1 with TRBJ2-2, with D tentatively TRBD2 (5 bases). The V gene lost 10 bases and the J gene lost 6 bases, with 12 bases spanning the gap. This CDR3 is built from 12 residues. The germline CDR1 and CDR2 sequences are MGHDK and SYGVNS. The CDR3 DNA is TGTGCCACCGGGGTAGAGGCCGGGGAGCTGTTTTTT. This gives the protein CATGVEAGELFF.

This clone was picked up a small number of times. The J gene is TRBJ2-2, the V gene TRBV4-1, with 14 bases aligning to TRBD2. This CDR3 has 18 amino acids. Germline trimming cut 4 bases from V and 5 bases from J; bases unmatched to any gene: 9. In germline, CDR1 is MGHRA, CDR2 YSYEKL. As DNA, the CDR3 is TGCGCCAGCAGCCCTCTCTGGACTAGCGGGAGGTTTACCGGGGAGCTGTTTTTT. This codes for CASSPLWTSGRFTGELFF.

This chain links TRBV11-2 with TRBJ1-3, with a possible D match to TRBD1 (6 bases). The CDR3 spans 15 residues. V gave up 4 bases and J gave up 8 bases, with 18 bases separating them. Germline V gives CDR1 SGHAT, CDR2 FQNNGV. CDR3 DNA sequence: TGTGCCAGCAGCTCGCGGACAGAGAGAGGATACACCATATATTTT. Translated, it gives CASSSRTERGYTIYF.

The chain carries TRBV19 and TRBJ1-4; 7 bases fit TRBD1. CDR1 and CDR2 from the germline V gene are LNHDA and SQIVND (reference sequence). The CDR3 is 18 residues long. With 4 bases clipped from V and 0 bases from J, the junction kept 11 bases outside the gene matches. The CDR3 loop reads CASSTGQEYIATNEKLFF. Here the CDR3 DNA reads TGTGCCAGTAGTACCGGACAGGAATATATTGCAACTAATGAAAAACTGTTTTTT. The whole variable domain, filled in from reference TRBV19 and TRBJ1-4, reads DGGITQSPKYLFRKEGQNVTLSCEQNLNHDAMYWYRQDPGQGLRLIYYSQIVNDFQKGDIAEGYSVSREKKESFPLTVTSAQKNPTAFYLCASSTGQEYIATNEKLFFGSGTQLSVL.

V usage is TRBV30 and J usage is TRBJ1-2; D is unclear. Per the germline V gene, CDR1 is GTSNPN and CDR2 is SVGIG (reference sequence). Trimming removed 4 bases from V and 4 bases from J, with 4 bases in between. The CDR3 is made up of 10 amino acids. This CDR3 reads CAWKSYGYTF. The CDR3 nucleotides read TGTGCCTGGAAAAGCTATGGCTACACCTTC.

A single count supports this clone. The chain is built from TRBV20-1 and TRBJ2-5; 9 bases agree with TRBD2. The CDR3 runs 11 residues. Germline lookup yields CDR1 DFQATT and CDR2 SNEGSKA (reference sequence). V shed 7 bases and J 4 bases; nucleotides not matched to a gene: 1. CDR3 amino acids: CSELAGETQYF. The CDR3 bases are TGCAGTGAACTAGCGGGAGAGACCCAGTACTTC.

This clone was seen a single time. J is TRBJ1-1 and V is TRBV19, with 8 bases identical to TRBD1. Unmatched junction bases numbered 10, after V lost 11 bases and J lost 5 bases. From germline, CDR1 is LNHDA and CDR2 SQIVND (reference sequence). This CDR3 has 13 amino acids. The CDR3 sequence: CASRGQGATEAFF. As DNA, the CDR3 is TGTGCCTCGAGGGGGCAGGGGGCAACTGAAGCTTTCTTT.

The chain is built from TRBV27 and TRBJ2-7; a possible D gene is TRBD1 (5 bases). Per the germline V gene, CDR1 is MNHEY and CDR2 is SMNVEV (reference sequence). The V gene lost 5 bases and the J gene lost 3 bases, with 14 bases spanning the gap. The CDR3 contains 14 residues. As DNA, the CDR3 is TGTGCCAGCAGTCCCGGACAAAGCTTCTACGAGCAGTACTTC. The encoded protein is CASSPGQSFYEQYF.